This TCR beta chain was identified in a study of cytomegalovirus exposure and HLA in healthy donors. Study-wide context: The study's early data release held tens of millions of unique TCRs from HLA-typed donors. Of roughly 400 genotyped donors, 75% to 90% grouped in the Caucasian-associated ancestry cluster.

The study ran its PCR with 60 Vbeta and 13 Jbeta primers. Clones were read by immunoSEQ multiplex PCR, and TCRdb kept only the in-frame ones, dropping some. This sample has around 150,000 clones; 9.4% occur once, and the top ten carry about 1.7%. V was trimmed by 5 bases and J by 6 bases, leaving 17 bases between them. Germline assignment: CDR1 SGHRS and CDR2 YFSETQ. This CDR3 comprises 14 residues. This chain uses TRBV5-1 with TRBJ1-2, with unresolved D. The TCR comes from a male donor in good health and CMV-seronegative. Sequenced input: PBMCs. The CDR3 region is CASSFVEGIDGYTF. CDR3 bases: TGCGCCAGCAGTTTTGTGGAGGGTATCGATGGCTACACCTTC. Full variable domain (remainder filled in from reference TRBV5-1 and TRBJ1-2): KAGVTQTPRYLIKTRGQQVTLSCSPISGHRSVSWYQQTPGQGLQFLFEYFSETQRNKGNFPGRFSGRQFSNSRSEMNVSTLELGDSALYLCASSFVEGIDGYTFGSGTRLTVV.